One T cell receptor (beta chain) is described in this entry. What it binds is unknown. The data belong to a study of CD8 T cells in ankylosing spondylitis. Study-wide findings and caveats: One TCR beta motif, made up of under ten highly homologous variants, appeared characteristic of ankylosing spondylitis blood. Disease-linked clones proved CD8+ and comparatively uncommon in peripheral blood.

The CDR3 runs 13 residues. CDR1 SGHVS and CDR2 FQNEAQ come from the germline V gene. Trimming took off 6 bases at V and 1 base at J, with 9 bases between the two ends. TCRdb reprocessed the 5' RACE reads with MiXCR, giving one entry per CDR3 protein. The data contain 750,000 to 850,000 distinct CDR3 sequences, over 9.5% of them singletons. V and J are TRBV7-8 and TRBJ1-1; D is undetermined. The source material was blood, either unsorted or a sorted T cell fraction (not recorded which). The TCR was taken from a male donor with ankylosing spondylitis. CDR3 bases: TGTGCCAGCAGGAAAGACCCGAACACTGAAGCTTTCTTT. The encoded protein is CASRKDPNTEAFF. The variable domain in full, with the rest retrieved from reference TRBV7-8 and TRBJ1-1, is GAGVSQSPRYKVAKRGQDVALRCDPISGHVSLFWYQQALGQGPEFLTYFQNEAQLDKSGLPSDRFFAERPEGSVSTLKIQRTQQEDSAVYLCASRKDPNTEAFFGQGTRLTVV.